Listed below are T cell receptor beta chains from one sample, sequenced in a study of response to subunit inactivated influenza vaccine. TCRdb passed the RT-PCR reads through MiXCR, listing each CDR3 protein once. The sample lists more than 500,000 distinct CDR3 sequences, roughly 10% seen once, with around 10% in the top ten. In addition, the sample was reused for a study of T cells expressing NK-cell markers.

This sample comprised PBMCs from blood, obtained on the day of vaccination. These receptors originate from a man in his forties or fifties who received an inactivated influenza vaccine. The CDR3 runs from the conserved cysteine through the conserved F or W. Each record gives: clone size, D gene, J gene, V gene, CDR3 protein, CDR3 DNA. The D gene is left open where the match is weak. Clone size appears in some rows only: once, few, many, or a class for an expanded clone.

size: few
D: -
J: TRBJ2-5
V: TRBV5-1
CDR3: CASSLNPLQETQYF
DNA: TGCGCCAGCAGCTTGAACCCCCTGCAAGAGACCCAGTACTTC

size: -
D: TRBD1
J: TRBJ2-7
V: TRBV5-1
CDR3: CASSPPGQGARREQYF
DNA: TGCGCCAGCAGCCCGCCGGGACAGGGGGCTCGGCGCGAGCAGTACTTC

size: -
D: -
J: TRBJ2-5
V: TRBV6-1
CDR3: CASSEAWKGQTQYF
DNA: TGTGCCAGCAGTGAAGCCTGGAAAGGGCAGACCCAGTACTTC

size: many
D: -
J: TRBJ2-1
V: TRBV28
CDR3: CASEGGGNEQFF
DNA: TGTGCCAGTGAGGGGGGAGGGAATGAGCAGTTCTTC

size: many
D: -
J: TRBJ2-7
V: TRBV25-1
CDR3: CASRDSSYEQYF
DNA: TGTGCCAGCAGAGACAGCTCCTACGAGCAGTACTTC

size: -
D: -
J: TRBJ2-7
V: TRBV12-3/TRBV12-4
CDR3: CASSLGGEYEQYF
DNA: TGTGCCAGCAGTTTGGGGGGTGAATACGAGCAGTACTTC

size: -
D: -
J: TRBJ1-5
V: TRBV24-1
CDR3: CATSPGPGLGPQHF
DNA: TGTGCCACCAGTCCGGGACCAGGGCTGGGGCCCCAGCATTTT

size: few
D: -
J: TRBJ1-6
V: TRBV2
CDR3: CASRTGTLNNSPLHF
DNA: TGTGCCAGCAGAACCGGGACACTGAATAATTCACCCCTCCACTTT

size: many
D: -
J: TRBJ2-2
V: TRBV7-3
CDR3: CASSRGGELFF
DNA: TGTGCCAGCAGCCGTGGTGGGGAGCTGTTCTTC

size: few
D: -
J: TRBJ2-1
V: TRBV6-5
CDR3: CASSYGEIDEQFF
DNA: TGTGCCAGCAGTTACGGGGAAATAGATGAGCAGTTCTTC

size: few
D: -
J: TRBJ2-7
V: TRBV27
CDR3: CASSPGPKSSYEQYF
DNA: TGTGCCAGCAGTCCGGGACCGAAAAGCTCCTACGAGCAGTACTTC

size: few
D: -
J: TRBJ2-7
V: TRBV12-3/TRBV12-4
CDR3: CASSPSRVGNEQYF
DNA: TGTGCCAGCAGTCCGAGCAGGGTGGGTAACGAGCAGTACTTC

size: -
D: TRBD2
J: TRBJ2-5
V: TRBV11-2
CDR3: CASSPRGGKETQYF
DNA: TGTGCCAGCAGCCCGCGCGGGGGTAAAGAGACCCAGTACTTC

size: -
D: -
J: TRBJ2-1
V: TRBV5-1
CDR3: CASSLVISESSYNEQFF
DNA: TGCGCCAGCAGCTTGGTCATTAGCGAGAGCTCCTACAATGAGCAGTTCTTC

size: few
D: -
J: TRBJ2-1
V: TRBV6-2/TRBV6-3
CDR3: CASGAGNEQFF
DNA: TGTGCCAGCGGGGCGGGGAATGAGCAGTTCTTC

size: -
D: -
J: TRBJ2-1
V: TRBV4-1
CDR3: CASTRSSGDSSYNEQFF
DNA: TGCGCCAGCACCCGTAGTAGCGGGGACAGCTCCTACAATGAGCAGTTCTTC

size: few
D: TRBD2
J: TRBJ2-1
V: TRBV6-1
CDR3: CASRKPGGDEQFF
DNA: TGTGCCAGCAGAAAACCGGGGGGAGATGAGCAGTTCTTC

size: many
D: -
J: TRBJ1-2
V: TRBV28
CDR3: CASSFSEVGYTF
DNA: TGTGCCAGCAGTTTTTCAGAAGTTGGCTACACCTTC